This TCR beta chain was observed in a study of CD4 T cells in relation to SARS-CoV-2 and coronaviruses. On the study more broadly: Negative control cultures got HIV-1 Nef peptides or no peptide. Study-wide points: Samples before the pandemic and after infection were not matched within any donor.

Between the trimmed V and J ends, which lost 3 bases and 3 bases, there was a span of 12 bases. CDR1 and CDR2 from the germline V gene are LNHDA and SQIVND (reference sequence). This CDR3 is built from 14 residues. TCRdb's table, derived via immunoSEQ multiplex PCR, lists solely in-frame clones and lacks some. The sample lists 30,000 or so clones; roughly 70% were seen once. As regards this clone: Its antigen is unidentified.

Before the COVID-19 pandemic, during about 2011-2019, CD4+ T cells were taken from unexposed donors. After about 11 days of culture, CD4+ T cells were isolated. The TCR sequence derives from a human donor in good health. The rearrangement links TRBV19 to TRBJ2-7, with D tentatively TRBD2 (6 bases). The specimen sequenced was CD4+ T cells from PBMCs, cultured in vitro. Written as DNA, the CDR3 is TGTGCCAGTAGTATGGGGAGGAAAGACTACGAGCAGTACTTC. Amino acids: CASSMGRKDYEQYF.